Sequencing of this T cell receptor beta chain was carried out in a study of control samples from healthy donors and cancer patients. The junction had 12 bases not matched to a gene; V was cut back by 5 bases and J by 10 bases. Germline V gives CDR1 SGHRS, CDR2 YFSETQ. This CDR3 contains 15 residues. Sequencing was performed with immunoSEQ multiplex PCR; in TCRdb, only in-frame clones are kept and a portion is missing. The profile covers 200,000 or so clones, with about 93% appearing a single time and approximately 1.6% taken by the ten largest. Sequencing was performed on blood. This TCR derives from a man aged 45-60 years in good health. This chain connects TRBV5-1 to TRBJ1-4; 9 bases agree with TRBD1. The CDR3 loop is CASSYSGTGIGKLFF. For the CDR3, the DNA is TGCGCCAGCAGTTACTCCGGGACAGGGATAGGAAAACTGTTTTTT.